The source of this T cell receptor beta chain is a study of identical twins (dated by TCRdb to about 2016). Context from the whole study: To test whether fetal clonotypes persist, the study used deep sequencing on TCR alpha and beta repertoires from monozygotic twins, unrelated adults of various ages, and cord blood. To rule out contamination, the twin experiments were replicated at different times with different library preparation protocols. The paper's findings and limits, for the study overall: A weaker excess of twin sharing was found in beta out-of-frame sequences because the signal-to-noise ratio was lowered by fewer shared sequences. Fewer insertions were carried by abundant cord blood beta clonotypes, a similar but weaker trend appeared in young adult naive repertoires, and no such trend appeared in memory repertoires. Compared with coincidental sharing between unrelated individuals, out-of-frame TCR alpha sequences shared between twins showed an excess of sequences with low generation probability. Zero-insertion analyses could be partly confounded by invariant T cells such as MAIT and iNKT, although diverse VJ usage argued against such confounding for most clonotypes. Conclusions relied on cross-sectional statistical analysis, since the same donors could not be followed over many years. In monozygotic twins, recombination models systematically underestimated out-of-frame TCR alpha sharing, but the models matched the sharing seen between unrelated individuals.

Libraries were prepared through 5' RACE. The listed sequencing device is Illumina HiSeq 2000. Template switching introduced a universal primer binding site; the final cDNA contained a unique molecular identifier, enabling accurate counting of TCR cDNA molecules. Specific primers in the conserved constant-segment region were used to synthesize first-strand cDNA for TCR alpha and beta chains. To control for contamination, every cDNA library was double barcoded, receiving both a SMART-Mk sample barcode and Illumina barcodes. TruSeq adapter sequences and Illumina sample barcodes were added in two successive PCR steps. TCR alpha and beta cDNA libraries were sequenced on the Illumina HiSeq platform with custom primers. In the original analysis: Raw reads were processed with MiGEC to extract unique molecular identifiers, and MiXCR was used to determine CDR3 positions. For each individual, recombination models were inferred using an EM algorithm with the repgenHMM and IGoR tools. The tcR package in R was used for shared clonotype analysis, with sharing normalized by the product of cloneset sizes. Out-of-frame nonproductive sequences were analyzed to study raw recombination free of thymic and clonal selection effects. Starting from the raw public reads, TCRdb applied fastp trimming at Q25, assembled clones with MiXCR and retained in-frame beta chains. Every entry covers one CDR3 protein and lists the most common genes and DNA from its rows. The V and J calls reflect TCRdb's pipeline rather than the authors' work. This sample is represented by about 900,000 distinct CDR3 sequences; 10% to 15% of them were singletons. Around 1.5% of the sample goes to the ten largest clones.

The CDR3 covers 15 residues, taking in both the cysteine and the phenylalanine. Of all the DNA, just the CDR3 is kept, 45 bases in frame from base 1. The germline V gene supplies CDR1 MNHNS and CDR2 SASEGT. Trimming removed 2 bases from V and 7 bases from J, leaving 15 bases between the germline ends. All donors were healthy Caucasians. The twin cohort consisted of three pairs of female monozygotic twins, all aged about 18 to 30 years. Peripheral blood mononuclear cells were used as the source from which RNA for TCR libraries was isolated. Concerning this clonotype itself: Its specific antigen is unknown. No base quality information exists; no much larger clone differs at one position.

The data also belong to a second study, concerning yellow fever vaccine responses in identical twins. The second study's authors report: According to the authors, in identical twins the way T cells responded to vaccination appeared partly convergent and partly personalized. The study precisely tracked vaccine-responding T cell clones in identical twins.

The TCR comes from a woman aged 18-35 years in good health. The source material was PBMCs. The chain is made from TRBV6-1 and TRBJ1-5; the D gene assignment is ambiguous. The CDR3 reads as follows: CASSERRQLPQPQHF. The DNA reads TGTGCCAGCAGTGAAAGGCGACAACTCCCCCAGCCCCAGCATTTT.